The entry below describes one T cell receptor beta chain. This record belongs to a study of T cell responses to AZD1222 COVID-19 vaccine. Clones were sequenced by immunoSEQ multiplex PCR, and TCRdb holds only the in-frame ones, with some missing. The sample holds about 99,000 clones, around nine tenths seen once. Germline V gene data show CDR1 as LNHDA and CDR2 as SQIVND (reference sequence). V was clipped by 8 bases and J by 6 bases; unmatched bases: 14. The CDR3 sequence is 16 residues long. The chain recombines TRBV19 with TRBJ1-5; 9 bases map to TRBD1. The origin of this receptor is an adult in good health. Source: peripheral blood, taken on day 0 of AZD1222 vaccination. CDR3 protein: CASDRTGVVRVQPQHF. In nucleotides, the CDR3 is TGTGCCAGTGATCGGACAGGGGTCGTTCGGGTTCAGCCCCAGCATTTT.